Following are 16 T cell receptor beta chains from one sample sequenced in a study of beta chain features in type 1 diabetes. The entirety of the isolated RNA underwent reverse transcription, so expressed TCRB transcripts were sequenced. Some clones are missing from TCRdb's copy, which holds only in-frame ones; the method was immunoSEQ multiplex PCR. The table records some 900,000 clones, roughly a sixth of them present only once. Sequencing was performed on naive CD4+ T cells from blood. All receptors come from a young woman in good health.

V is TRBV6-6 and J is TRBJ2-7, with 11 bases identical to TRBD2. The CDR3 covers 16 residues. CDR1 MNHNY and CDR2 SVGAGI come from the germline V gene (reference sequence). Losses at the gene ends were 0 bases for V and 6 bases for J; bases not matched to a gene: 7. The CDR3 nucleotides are TGTGCCAGCAGTTACTCGTTAGCGGGAGGGCCTTCCGAGCAGTACTTC. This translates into CASSYSLAGGPSEQYF.

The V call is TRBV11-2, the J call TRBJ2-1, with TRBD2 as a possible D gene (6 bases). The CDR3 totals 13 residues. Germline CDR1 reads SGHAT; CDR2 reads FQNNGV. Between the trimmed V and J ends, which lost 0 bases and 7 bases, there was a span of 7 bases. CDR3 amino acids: CASSLEAGNEQFF. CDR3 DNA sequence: TGTGCCAGCAGCTTAGAGGCGGGAAATGAGCAGTTCTTC.

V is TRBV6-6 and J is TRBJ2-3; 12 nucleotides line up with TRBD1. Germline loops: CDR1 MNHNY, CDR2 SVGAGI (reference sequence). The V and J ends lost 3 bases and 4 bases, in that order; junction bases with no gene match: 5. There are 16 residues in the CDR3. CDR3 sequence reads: CASSYPGTGGADTQYF. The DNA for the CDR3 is TGTGCCAGCAGTTATCCCGGGACAGGGGGCGCAGATACGCAGTATTTT.

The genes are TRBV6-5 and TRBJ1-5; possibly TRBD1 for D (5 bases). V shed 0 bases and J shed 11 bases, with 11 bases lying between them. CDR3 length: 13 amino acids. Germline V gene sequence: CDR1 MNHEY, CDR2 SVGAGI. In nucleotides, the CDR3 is TGTGCCAGCAGTTACTCGGGGGGAACGGCCCAGCATTTT. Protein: CASSYSGGTAQHF.

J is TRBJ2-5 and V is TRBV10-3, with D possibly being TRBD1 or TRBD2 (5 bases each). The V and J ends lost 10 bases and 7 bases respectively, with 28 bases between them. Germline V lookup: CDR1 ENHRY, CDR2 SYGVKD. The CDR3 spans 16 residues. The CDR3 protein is CATGNNPGIQGGTQYF. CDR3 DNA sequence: TGTGCCACGGGGAACAACCCAGGGATACAAGGAGGGACCCAGTACTTC.

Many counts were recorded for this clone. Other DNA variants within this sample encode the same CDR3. CDR3 sequence (DNA): TGTGCCAGCAGTCTGACATACAATGAGCAGTTCTTC. Translating it yields CASSLTYNEQFF. The V call is TRBV28, the J call TRBJ2-1, with D hard to call. Germline CDR1 reads MDHEN; CDR2 reads SYDVKM. This CDR3 has 12 residues. Trimming removed 5 bases at V and 4 bases at J, with 6 bases between.

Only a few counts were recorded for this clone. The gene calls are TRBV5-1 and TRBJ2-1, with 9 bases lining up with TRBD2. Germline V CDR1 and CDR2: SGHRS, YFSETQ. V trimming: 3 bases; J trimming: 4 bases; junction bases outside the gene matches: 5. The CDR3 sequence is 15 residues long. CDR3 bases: TGCGCCAGCAGCTCAATAGCGGGAGCTTACAATGAGCAGTTCTTC. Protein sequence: CASSSIAGAYNEQFF.

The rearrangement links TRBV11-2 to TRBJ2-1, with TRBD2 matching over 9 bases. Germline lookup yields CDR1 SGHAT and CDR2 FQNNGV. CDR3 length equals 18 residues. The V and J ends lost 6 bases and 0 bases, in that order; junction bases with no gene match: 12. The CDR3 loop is CASRRLAGARDSYNEQFF. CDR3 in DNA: TGTGCCAGCAGGAGGTTAGCGGGAGCGCGCGACTCCTACAATGAGCAGTTCTTC.

CDR3 DNA: TGCGCCAGCAGCAGCTCCGGGACAGGGGTAGAGACCCAGTACTTC. As protein: CASSSSGTGVETQYF. The gene calls are TRBV5-1 and TRBJ2-5; TRBD1 agrees at 10 bases. V was pared by 4 bases and J by 4 bases, with 7 bases of the junction left unmatched. The CDR3 length is 15 residues. From germline, CDR1 is SGHRS and CDR2 YFSETQ. The full variable domain, its missing parts supplied by reference TRBV5-1 and TRBJ2-5, is KAGVTQTPRYLIKTRGQQVTLSCSPISGHRSVSWYQQTPGQGLQFLFEYFSETQRNKGNFPGRFSGRQFSNSRSEMNVSTLELGDSALYLCASSSSGTGVETQYFGPGTRLLVL.

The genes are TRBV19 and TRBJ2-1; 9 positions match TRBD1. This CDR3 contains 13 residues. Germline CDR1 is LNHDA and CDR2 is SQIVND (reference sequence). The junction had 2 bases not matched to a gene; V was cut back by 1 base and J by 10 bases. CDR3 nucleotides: TGTGCCAGTAGTATAGTGGACAGGGGCGAGCAGTTCTTC. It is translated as CASSIVDRGEQFF.

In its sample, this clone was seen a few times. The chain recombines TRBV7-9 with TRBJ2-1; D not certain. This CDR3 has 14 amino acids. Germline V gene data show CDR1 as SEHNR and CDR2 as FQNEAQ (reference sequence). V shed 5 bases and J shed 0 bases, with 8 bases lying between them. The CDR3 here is CASSPDSSYNEQFF. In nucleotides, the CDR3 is TGTGCCAGCAGCCCCGATAGCTCCTACAATGAGCAGTTCTTC.

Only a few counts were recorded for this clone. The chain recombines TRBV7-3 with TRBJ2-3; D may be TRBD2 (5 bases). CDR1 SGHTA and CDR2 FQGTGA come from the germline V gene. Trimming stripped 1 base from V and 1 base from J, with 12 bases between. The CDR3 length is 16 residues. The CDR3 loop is CASSLSRDRGTDTQYF. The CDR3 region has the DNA TGTGCCAGCAGCTTAAGCCGGGATAGGGGCACAGATACGCAGTATTTT. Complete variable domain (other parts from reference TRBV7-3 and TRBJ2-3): GAGVSQTPSNKVTEKGKYVELRCDPISGHTALYWYRQSLGQGPEFLIYFQGTGAADDSGLPNDRFFAVRPEGSVSTLKIQRTERGDSAVYLCASSLSRDRGTDTQYFGPGTRLTVL.

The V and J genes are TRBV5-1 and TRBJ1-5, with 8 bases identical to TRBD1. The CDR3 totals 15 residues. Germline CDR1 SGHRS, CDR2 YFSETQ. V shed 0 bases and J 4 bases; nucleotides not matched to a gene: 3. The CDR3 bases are TGCGCCAGCAGCTTGGGACAGGGGAAAAATCAGCCCCAGCATTTT. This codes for CASSLGQGKNQPQHF. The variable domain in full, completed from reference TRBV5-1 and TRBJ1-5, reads KAGVTQTPRYLIKTRGQQVTLSCSPISGHRSVSWYQQTPGQGLQFLFEYFSETQRNKGNFPGRFSGRQFSNSRSEMNVSTLELGDSALYLCASSLGQGKNQPQHFGDGTRLSIL.

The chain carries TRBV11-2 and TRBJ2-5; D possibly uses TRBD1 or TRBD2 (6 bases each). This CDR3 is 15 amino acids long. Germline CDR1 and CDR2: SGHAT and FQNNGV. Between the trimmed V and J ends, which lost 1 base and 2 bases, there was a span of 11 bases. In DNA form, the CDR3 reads TGTGCCAGCAGCTTAGGGGGGGCGCTTCAAGAGACCCAGTACTTC. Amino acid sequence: CASSLGGALQETQYF.

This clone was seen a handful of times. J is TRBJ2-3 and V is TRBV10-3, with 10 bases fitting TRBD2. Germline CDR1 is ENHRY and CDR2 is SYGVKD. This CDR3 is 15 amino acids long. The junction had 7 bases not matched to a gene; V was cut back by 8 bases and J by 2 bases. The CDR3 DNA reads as TGTGCCATCGGGGAGCGGGAGGGTACCACAGATACGCAGTATTTT. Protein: CAIGEREGTTDTQYF.

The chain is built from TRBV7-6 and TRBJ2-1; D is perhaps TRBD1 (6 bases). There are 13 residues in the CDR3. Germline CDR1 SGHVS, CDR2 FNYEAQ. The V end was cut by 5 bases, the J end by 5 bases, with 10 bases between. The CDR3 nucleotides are TGTGCCAGCAGCCCCGGGACAAACAATGAGCAGTTCTTC. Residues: CASSPGTNNEQFF. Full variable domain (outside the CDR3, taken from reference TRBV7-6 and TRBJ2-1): GAGVSQSPRYKVTKRGQDVALRCDPISGHVSLYWYRQALGQGPEFLTYFNYEAQQDKSGLPNDRFSAERPEGSISTLTIQRTEQRDSAMYRCASSPGTNNEQFFGPGTRLTVL.